The clone carrying this TCR beta chain was detected only a few times. What it binds is not known. The record originates from a study of cytomegalovirus exposure and HLA in healthy donors. Study-wide results and limits: Sequencing likely generated an artifact that appeared as a cluster of highly shared sequence variants.

PCR primers comprised 60 Vbeta and 13 Jbeta primers. Assay: immunoSEQ multiplex PCR; the TCRdb copy retains only in-frame clones and omits some. The sample has fewer than 130,000 clones, approximately 70% seen once. The CDR3 runs to 17 residues. Looked up from germline, CDR1 is SGHKS and CDR2 is YYEKEE (reference sequence). V was clipped by 2 bases and J by 8 bases; unmatched bases: 15. The J gene is TRBJ2-1, the V gene TRBV5-5, with TRBD2 matching 8 bases. This receptor was obtained from a man aged 35-49 years in good health and CMV-seropositive. What was sequenced was PBMCs. CDR3 DNA sequence: TGTGCCAGCAGCTTTTCAGTGGGGACTAGGACCCCCGATGAGCAGTTCTTC. This translates into CASSFSVGTRTPDEQFF.